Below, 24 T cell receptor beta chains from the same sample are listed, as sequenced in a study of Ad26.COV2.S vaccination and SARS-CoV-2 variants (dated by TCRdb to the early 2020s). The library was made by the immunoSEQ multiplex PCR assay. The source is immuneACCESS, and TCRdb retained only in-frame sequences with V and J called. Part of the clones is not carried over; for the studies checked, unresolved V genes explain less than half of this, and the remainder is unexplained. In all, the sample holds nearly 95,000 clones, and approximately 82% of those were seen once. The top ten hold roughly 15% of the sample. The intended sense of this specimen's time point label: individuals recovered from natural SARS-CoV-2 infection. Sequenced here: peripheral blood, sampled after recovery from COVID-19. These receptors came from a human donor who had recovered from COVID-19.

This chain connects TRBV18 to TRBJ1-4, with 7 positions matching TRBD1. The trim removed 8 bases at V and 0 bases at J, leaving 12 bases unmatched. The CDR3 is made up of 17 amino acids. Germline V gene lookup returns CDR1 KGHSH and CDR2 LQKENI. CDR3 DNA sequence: TGTGCCAGCACTGAGACAGGGTACCCCACAACTAATGAAAAACTGTTTTTT. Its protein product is CASTETGYPTTNEKLFF. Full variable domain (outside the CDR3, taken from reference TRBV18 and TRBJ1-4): NAGVMQNPRHLVRRRGQEARLRCSPMKGHSHVYWYRQLPEEGLKFMVYLQKENIIDESGMPKERFSAEFPKEGPSILRIQQVVRGDSAAYFCASTETGYPTTNEKLFFGSGTQLSVL.

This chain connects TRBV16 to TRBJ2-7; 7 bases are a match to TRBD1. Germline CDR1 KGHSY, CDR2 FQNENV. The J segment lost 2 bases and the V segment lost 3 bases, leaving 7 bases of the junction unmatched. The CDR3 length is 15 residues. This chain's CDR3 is CASSHPRQGPYEQYF. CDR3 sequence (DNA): TGTGCCAGCAGCCATCCGAGACAGGGCCCCTACGAGCAGTACTTC.

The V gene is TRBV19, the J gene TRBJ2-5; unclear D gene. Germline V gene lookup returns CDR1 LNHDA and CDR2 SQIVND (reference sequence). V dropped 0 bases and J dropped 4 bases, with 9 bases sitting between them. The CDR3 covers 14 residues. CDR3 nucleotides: TGTGCCAGTAGTATAGATTTGGGTCGAGAGACCCAGTACTTC. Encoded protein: CASSIDLGRETQYF. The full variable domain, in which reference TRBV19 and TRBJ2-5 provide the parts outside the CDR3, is DGGITQSPKYLFRKEGQNVTLSCEQNLNHDAMYWYRQDPGQGLRLIYYSQIVNDFQKGDIAEGYSVSREKKESFPLTVTSAQKNPTAFYLCASSIDLGRETQYFGPGTRLLVL.

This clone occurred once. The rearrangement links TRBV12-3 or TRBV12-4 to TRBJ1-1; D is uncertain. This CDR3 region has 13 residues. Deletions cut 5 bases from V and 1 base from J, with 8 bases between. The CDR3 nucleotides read TGTGCCAGCAGTCAAGACACGAACACTGAAGCTTTCTTT. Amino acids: CASSQDTNTEAFF.

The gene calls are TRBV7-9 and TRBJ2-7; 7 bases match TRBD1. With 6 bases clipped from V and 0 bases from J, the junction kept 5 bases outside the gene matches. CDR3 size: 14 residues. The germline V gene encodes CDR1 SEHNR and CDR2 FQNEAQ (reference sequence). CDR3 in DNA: TGTGCCAGCAGACCGACAGGGACCTCCTACGAGCAGTACTTC. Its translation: CASRPTGTSYEQYF.

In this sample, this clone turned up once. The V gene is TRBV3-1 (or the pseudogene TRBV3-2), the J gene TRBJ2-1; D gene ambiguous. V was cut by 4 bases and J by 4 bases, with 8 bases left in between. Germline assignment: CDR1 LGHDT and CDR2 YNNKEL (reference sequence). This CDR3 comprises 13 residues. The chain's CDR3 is CASSRTDYNEQFF. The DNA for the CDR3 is TGTGCCAGCAGCCGTACGGATTACAATGAGCAGTTCTTC.

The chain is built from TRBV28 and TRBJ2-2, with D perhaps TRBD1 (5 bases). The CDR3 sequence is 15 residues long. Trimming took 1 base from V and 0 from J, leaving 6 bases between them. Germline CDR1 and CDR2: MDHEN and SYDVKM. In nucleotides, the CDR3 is TGTGCCAGCAGTTTATACAGGCCGAACACCGGGGAGCTGTTTTTT. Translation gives CASSLYRPNTGELFF.

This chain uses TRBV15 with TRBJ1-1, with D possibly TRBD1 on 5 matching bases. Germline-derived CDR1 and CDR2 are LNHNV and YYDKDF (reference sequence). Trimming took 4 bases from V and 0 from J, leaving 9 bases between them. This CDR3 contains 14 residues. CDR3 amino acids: CATSMVTVNTEAFF. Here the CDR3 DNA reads TGTGCCACCAGCATGGTGACAGTGAACACTGAAGCTTTCTTT.

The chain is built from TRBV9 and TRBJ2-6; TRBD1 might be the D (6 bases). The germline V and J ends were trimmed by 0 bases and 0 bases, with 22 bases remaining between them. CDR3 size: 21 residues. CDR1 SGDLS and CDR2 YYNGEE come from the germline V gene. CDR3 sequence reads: CASSVAPSGQHNRSGANVLTF. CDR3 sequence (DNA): TGTGCCAGCAGCGTAGCCCCCTCAGGACAGCATAATCGCTCTGGGGCCAACGTCCTGACTTTC. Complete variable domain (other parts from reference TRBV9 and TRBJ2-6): DSGVTQTPKHLITATGQRVTLRCSPRSGDLSVYWYQQSLDQGLQFLIQYYNGEERAKGNILERFSAQQFPDLHSELNLSSLELGDSALYFCASSVAPSGQHNRSGANVLTFGAGSRLTVL.

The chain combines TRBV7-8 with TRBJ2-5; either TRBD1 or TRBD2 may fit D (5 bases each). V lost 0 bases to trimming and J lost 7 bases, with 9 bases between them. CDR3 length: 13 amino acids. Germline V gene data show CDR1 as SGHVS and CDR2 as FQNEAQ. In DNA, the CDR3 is TGTGCCAGCAGCTTAGCGGGGGATCGGACCCAGTACTTC. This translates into CASSLAGDRTQYF.

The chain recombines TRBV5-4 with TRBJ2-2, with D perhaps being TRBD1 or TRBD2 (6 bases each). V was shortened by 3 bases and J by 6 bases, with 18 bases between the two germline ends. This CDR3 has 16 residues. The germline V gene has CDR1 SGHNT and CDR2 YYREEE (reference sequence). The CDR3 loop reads CASSYGRLGGSGELFF. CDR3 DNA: TGTGCCAGCAGCTACGGTAGACTAGGGGGGTCCGGGGAGCTGTTTTTT. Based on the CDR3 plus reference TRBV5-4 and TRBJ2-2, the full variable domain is ETGVTQSPTHLIKTRGQQVTLRCSSQSGHNTVSWYQQALGQGPQFIFQYYREEENGRGNFPPRFSGLQFPNYSSELNVNALELDDSALYLCASSYGRLGGSGELFFGEGSRLTVL.

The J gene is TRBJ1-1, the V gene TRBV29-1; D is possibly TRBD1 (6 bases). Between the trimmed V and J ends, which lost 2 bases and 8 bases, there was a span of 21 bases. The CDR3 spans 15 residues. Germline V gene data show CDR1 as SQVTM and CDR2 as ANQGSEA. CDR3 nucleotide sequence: TGCAGCGTTGAATACACGGGGACAAGGGGTGGAGAAGCTTTCTTT. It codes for CSVEYTGTRGGEAFF.

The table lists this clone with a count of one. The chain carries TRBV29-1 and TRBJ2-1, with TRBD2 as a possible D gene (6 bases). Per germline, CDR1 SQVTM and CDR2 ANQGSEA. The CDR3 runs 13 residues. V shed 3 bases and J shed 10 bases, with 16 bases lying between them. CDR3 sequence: CSVDGGGWNEQFF. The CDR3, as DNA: TGCAGCGTTGACGGGGGTGGATGGAACGAGCAGTTCTTC.

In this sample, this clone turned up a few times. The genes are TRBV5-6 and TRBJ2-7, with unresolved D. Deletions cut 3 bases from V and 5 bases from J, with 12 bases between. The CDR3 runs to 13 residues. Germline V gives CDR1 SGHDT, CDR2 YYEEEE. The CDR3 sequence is CASSWARHNEQYF. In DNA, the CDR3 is TGTGCCAGCAGCTGGGCCCGACATAACGAGCAGTACTTC.

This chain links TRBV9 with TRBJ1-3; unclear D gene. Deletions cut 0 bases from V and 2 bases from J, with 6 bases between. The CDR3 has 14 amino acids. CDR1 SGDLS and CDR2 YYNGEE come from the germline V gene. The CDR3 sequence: CASSVDGAGNTIYF. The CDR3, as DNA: TGTGCCAGCAGCGTAGACGGGGCTGGAAACACCATATATTTT.

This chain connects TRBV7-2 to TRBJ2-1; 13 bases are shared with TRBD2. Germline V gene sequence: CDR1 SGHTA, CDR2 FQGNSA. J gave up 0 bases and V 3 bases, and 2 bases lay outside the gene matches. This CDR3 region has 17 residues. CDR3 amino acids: CASSLTSGRISYNEQFF. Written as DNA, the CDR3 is TGTGCCAGCAGCTTGACTAGCGGGAGGATCTCCTACAATGAGCAGTTCTTC.

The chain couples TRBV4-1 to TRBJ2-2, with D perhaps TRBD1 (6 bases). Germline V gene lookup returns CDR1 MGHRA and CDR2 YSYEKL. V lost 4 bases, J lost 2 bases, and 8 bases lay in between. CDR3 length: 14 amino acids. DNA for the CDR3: TGCGCCAGCAGCCGGGACACCAACACCGGGGAGCTGTTTTTT. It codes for CASSRDTNTGELFF.

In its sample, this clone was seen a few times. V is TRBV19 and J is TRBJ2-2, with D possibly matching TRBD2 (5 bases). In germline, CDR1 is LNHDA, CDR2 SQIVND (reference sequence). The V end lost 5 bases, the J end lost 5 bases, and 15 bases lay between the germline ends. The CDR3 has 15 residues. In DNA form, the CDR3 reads TGTGCCAGTAGTGCCAGACTACGCGGGACCGGGGAGCTGTTTTTT. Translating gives CASSARLRGTGELFF.

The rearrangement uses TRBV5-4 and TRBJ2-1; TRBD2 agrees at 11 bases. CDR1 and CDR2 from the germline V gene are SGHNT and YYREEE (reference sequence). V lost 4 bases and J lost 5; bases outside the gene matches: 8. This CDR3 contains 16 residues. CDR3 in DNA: TGTGCCAGCAGCCCTCCCCTAGCGGGAGGACACAATGAGCAGTTCTTC. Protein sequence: CASSPPLAGGHNEQFF.

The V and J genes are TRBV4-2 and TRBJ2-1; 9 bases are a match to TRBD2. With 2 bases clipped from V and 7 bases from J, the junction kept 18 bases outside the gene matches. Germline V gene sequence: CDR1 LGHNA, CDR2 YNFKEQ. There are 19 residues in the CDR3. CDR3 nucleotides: TGTGCCAGCAGCCAACCCCGTTCCTCGGCGGGAGGGCCGGGGAATGAGCAGTTCTTC. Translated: CASSQPRSSAGGPGNEQFF.

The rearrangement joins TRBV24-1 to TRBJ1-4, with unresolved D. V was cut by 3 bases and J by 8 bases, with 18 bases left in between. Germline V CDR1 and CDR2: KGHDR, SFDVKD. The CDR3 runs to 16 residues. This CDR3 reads CATSDPGEGSREKLFF. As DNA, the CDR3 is TGTGCCACCAGTGATCCTGGAGAGGGTTCGCGGGAAAAACTGTTTTTT.

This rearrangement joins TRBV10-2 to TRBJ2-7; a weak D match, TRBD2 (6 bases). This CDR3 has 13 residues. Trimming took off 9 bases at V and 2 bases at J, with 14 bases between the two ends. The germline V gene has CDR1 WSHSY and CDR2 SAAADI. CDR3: CASSRDSTYEQYF. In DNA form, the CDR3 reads TGCGCCAGTAGTCGGGACTCCACCTACGAGCAGTACTTC.

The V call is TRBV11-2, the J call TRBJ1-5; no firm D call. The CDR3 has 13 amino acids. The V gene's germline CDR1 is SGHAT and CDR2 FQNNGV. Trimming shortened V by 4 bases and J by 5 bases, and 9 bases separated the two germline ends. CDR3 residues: CASSSVPDQPQHF. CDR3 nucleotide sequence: TGTGCCAGCAGCTCCGTACCAGATCAGCCCCAGCATTTT.

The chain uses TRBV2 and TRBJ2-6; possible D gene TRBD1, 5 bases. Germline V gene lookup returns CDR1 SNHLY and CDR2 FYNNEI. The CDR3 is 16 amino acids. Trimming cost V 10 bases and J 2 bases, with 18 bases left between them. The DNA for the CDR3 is TGTGCCATCCCAGGGCAGGGTAACACTGGGGCCAACGTCCTGACTTTC. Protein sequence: CAIPGQGNTGANVLTF. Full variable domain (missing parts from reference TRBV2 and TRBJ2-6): EPEVTQTPSHQVTQMGQEVILRCVPISNHLYFYWYRQILGQKVEFLVSFYNNEISEKSEIFDDQFSVERPDGSNFTLKIRSTKLEDSAMYFCAIPGQGNTGANVLTFGAGSRLTVL.